This T cell receptor (beta chain) was captured by sequencing in a study of brain metastases from non-small cell lung cancer. Libraries were prepared by immunoSEQ multiplex PCR; TCRdb keeps only in-frame clonotypes and omits some of them. The table records 1,200 or so clones, 90% of them present only once. Points from the study as a whole: Metastases had sparse T cells but largely shared repertoires with primaries. Expanded T-cell clones appeared in approximately 60% of brain metastases over primaries. Fewer infiltrating T cells were found in brain metastases than primaries.

Germline loops: CDR1 KGHDR, CDR2 SFDVKD. The CDR3 length is 13 residues. As for this clone: What it binds is not known. An end of the junction does not agree with germline; a read error may underlie this.

The sample taken for sequencing was primary lung tumor tissue. The TCR was taken from a donor aged 40 or older with non-small cell lung cancer. This chain links TRBV24-1 with TRBJ1-1; D gene uncertain. CDR3 in DNA: TGTGCCATCAGTGATGGGGAATGGGGTGAAGCTTTCTTT. This gives the protein CAISDGEWGEAFF.